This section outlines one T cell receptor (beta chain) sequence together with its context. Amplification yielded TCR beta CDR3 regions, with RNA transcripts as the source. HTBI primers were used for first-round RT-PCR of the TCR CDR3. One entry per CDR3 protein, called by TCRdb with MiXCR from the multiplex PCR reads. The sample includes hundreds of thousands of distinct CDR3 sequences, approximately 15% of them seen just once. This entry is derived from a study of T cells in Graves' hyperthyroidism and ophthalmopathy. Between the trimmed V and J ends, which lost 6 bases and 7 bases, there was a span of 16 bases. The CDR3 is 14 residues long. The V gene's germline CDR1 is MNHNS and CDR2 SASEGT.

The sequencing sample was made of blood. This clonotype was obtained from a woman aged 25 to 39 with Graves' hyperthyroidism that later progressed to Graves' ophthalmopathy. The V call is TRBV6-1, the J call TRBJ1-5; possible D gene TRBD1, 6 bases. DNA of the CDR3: TGTGCCAGCAGATCCGAGGGGCAGGGGCAGCCCCAGCATTTT. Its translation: CASRSEGQGQPQHF.